Ten or more counts support the clone carrying this T cell receptor (beta chain). Researchers amplified the TCR beta CDR3 regions from RNA transcripts. First-round RT-PCR of the TCR CDR3 relied on the HTBI primer set. A single record per CDR3 protein comes from TCRdb applying MiXCR to the multiplex PCR reads. This sample yields about 360,000 distinct CDR3 sequences, of which around 13% are seen a single time; less than 10% belongs to the top ten. These data are taken from a study of T cells in Graves' hyperthyroidism and ophthalmopathy. Diagnostic decisions used clinical symptoms, serum thyroxine and TRAb, thyroid ultrasound and orbital computed tomography. V lost 6 bases to trimming and J lost 7 bases, with 22 bases between them. The CDR3 spans 16 residues. Germline V gene sequence: CDR1 MNHEY, CDR2 SMNVEV (reference sequence).

The rearrangement links TRBV27 to TRBJ2-1; TRBD2 might be the D (5 bases). The sequence came from a woman aged 18 to 35 with Graves' hyperthyroidism. Specimen: blood. As DNA, the CDR3 is TGTGCCAGCAGCCCCTCGTTTAGTACCGGGAAAAATGAGCAGTTCTTC. It translates to CASSPSFSTGKNEQFF.